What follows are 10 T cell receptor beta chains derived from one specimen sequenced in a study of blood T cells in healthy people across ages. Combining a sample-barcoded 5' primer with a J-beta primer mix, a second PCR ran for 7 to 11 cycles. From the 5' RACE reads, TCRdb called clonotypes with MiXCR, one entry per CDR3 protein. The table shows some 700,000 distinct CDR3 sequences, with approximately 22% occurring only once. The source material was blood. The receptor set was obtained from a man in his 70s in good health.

In nucleotides, the CDR3 is TGTGCCAGCAGCTTGGACAGGGCCATCTTCTATGGCTACACCTTC. Amino acid sequence: CASSLDRAIFYGYTF. The chain recombines TRBV5-6 with TRBJ1-2; a weak D match, TRBD1 (6 bases). CDR1 and CDR2 (germline): SGHDT, YYEEEE. The length of the CDR3 is 15 residues. Trimming stripped 0 bases from V and 4 bases from J, with 13 bases between. Complete variable domain (other parts from reference TRBV5-6 and TRBJ1-2): DAGVTQSPTHLIKTRGQQVTLRCSPKSGHDTVSWYQQALGQGPQFIFQYYEEEERQRGNFPDRFSGHQFPNYSSELNVNALLLGDSALYLCASSLDRAIFYGYTFGSGTRLTVV.

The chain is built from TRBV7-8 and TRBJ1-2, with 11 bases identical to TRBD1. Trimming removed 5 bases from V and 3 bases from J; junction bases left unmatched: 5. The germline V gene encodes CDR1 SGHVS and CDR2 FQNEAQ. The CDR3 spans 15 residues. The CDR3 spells CASSLQDRGHYGYTF. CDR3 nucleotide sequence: TGTGCCAGCAGCCTACAGGACAGGGGGCACTATGGCTACACCTTC.

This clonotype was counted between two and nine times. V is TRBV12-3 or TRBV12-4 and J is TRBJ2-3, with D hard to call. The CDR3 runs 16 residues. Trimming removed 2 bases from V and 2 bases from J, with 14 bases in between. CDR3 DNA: TGTGCCAGCAGTTTACGGACCCACCACCTCACAGATACGCAGTATTTT. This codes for CASSLRTHHLTDTQYF.

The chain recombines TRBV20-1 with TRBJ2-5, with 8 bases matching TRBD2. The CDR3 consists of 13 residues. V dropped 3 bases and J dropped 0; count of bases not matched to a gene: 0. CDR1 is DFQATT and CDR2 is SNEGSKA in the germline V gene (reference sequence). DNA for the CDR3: TGCAGTGCTAGGACTAGCGACCAAGAGACCCAGTACTTC. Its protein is CSARTSDQETQYF.

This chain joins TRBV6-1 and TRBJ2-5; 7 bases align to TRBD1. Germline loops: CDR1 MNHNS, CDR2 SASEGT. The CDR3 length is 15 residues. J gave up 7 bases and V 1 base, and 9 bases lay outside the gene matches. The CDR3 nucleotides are TGTGCCAGCAGTGAAGAGGGGGCCTCCTTCTGGACCCAGTACTTC. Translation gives CASSEEGASFWTQYF.

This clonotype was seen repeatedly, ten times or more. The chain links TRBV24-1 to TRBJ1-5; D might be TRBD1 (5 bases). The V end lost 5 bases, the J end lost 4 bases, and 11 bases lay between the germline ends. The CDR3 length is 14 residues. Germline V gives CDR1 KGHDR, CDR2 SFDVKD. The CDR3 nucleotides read TGTGCCACCAGTGGGAGGTGGGGGAATCAGCCCCAGCATTTT. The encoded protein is CATSGRWGNQPQHF.

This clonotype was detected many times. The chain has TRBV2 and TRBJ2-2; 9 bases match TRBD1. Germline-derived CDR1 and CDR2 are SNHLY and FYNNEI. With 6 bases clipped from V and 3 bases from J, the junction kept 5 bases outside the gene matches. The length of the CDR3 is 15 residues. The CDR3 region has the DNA TGTGCCAGCAGCCCCAGGACAGGGGACACCGGGGAGCTGTTTTTT. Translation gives CASSPRTGDTGELFF.

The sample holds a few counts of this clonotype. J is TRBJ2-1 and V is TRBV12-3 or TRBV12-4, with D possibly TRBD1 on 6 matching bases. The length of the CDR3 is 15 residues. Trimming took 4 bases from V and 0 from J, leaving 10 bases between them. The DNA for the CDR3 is TGTGCCAGCAGTTGGGACACCGCCTCCTACAATGAGCAGTTCTTC. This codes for CASSWDTASYNEQFF.

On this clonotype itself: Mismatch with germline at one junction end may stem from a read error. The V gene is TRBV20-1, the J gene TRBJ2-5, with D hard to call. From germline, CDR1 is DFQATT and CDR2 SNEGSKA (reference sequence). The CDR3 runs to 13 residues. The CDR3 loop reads CGAREQHQETQYF. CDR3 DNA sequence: TGCGGTGCTAGAGAACAGCACCAAGAGACCCAGTACTTC.

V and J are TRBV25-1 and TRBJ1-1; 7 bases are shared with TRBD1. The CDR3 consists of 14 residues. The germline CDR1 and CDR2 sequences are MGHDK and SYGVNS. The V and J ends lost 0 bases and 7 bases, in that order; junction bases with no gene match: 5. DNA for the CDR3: TGTGCCAGCAGTGAATATCGACAGGGCGGTGAAGCTTTCTTT. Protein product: CASSEYRQGGEAFF.